The text below deals with one T cell receptor (beta chain). The V gene's germline CDR1 is WNHNN and CDR2 SYGVQD (reference sequence). V was cut by 4 bases and J by 5 bases, with 14 bases left in between. The CDR3 loop spans 14 amino acids. The immunoSEQ assay was v3. Some clones are missing from TCRdb's copy, which holds only in-frame ones; the method was immunoSEQ multiplex PCR. The repertoire has about 50,000 clones, roughly 70% of them found once; the top ten carry about 6%. These data originate in a study of TIL therapy for anti-PD-1-resistant metastatic lung cancer. As for the study in general: By whole-exome sequencing, median non-synonymous tumor mutation burden was approximately 1.4 mutations per megabase.

Time point meaning: pre-treatment sample, taken before nivolumab and TIL therapy. Tumor tissue came from excised metastases, mostly pleural nodules or supraclavicular lymph nodes. The TCR comes from a person aged 25-85 years with non-small cell lung cancer. Sequencing was performed on tumor tissue, taken at baseline. The J gene is TRBJ2-5, the V gene TRBV10-1; tentative D call: TRBD1 (6 bases). The CDR3 loop is CASSGDTPGETQYF. CDR3 coding DNA: TGCGCCAGCAGTGGGGACACCCCAGGGGAGACCCAGTACTTC.